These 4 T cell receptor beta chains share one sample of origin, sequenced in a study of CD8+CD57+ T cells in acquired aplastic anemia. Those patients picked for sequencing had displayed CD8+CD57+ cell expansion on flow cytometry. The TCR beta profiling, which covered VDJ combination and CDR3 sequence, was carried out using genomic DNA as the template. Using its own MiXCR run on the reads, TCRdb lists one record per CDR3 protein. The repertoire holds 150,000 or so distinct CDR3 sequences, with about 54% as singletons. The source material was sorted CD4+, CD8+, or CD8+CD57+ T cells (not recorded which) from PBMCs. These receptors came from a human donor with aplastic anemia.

CDR3 DNA: TGCAGTGCTAGAATTCCAGGGGGGGACACTGAAGCTTTCTTT. This gives the protein CSARIPGGDTEAFF. This chain connects TRBV20-1 to TRBJ1-1; 7 bases line up with TRBD1. Germline V gene lookup returns CDR1 DFQATT and CDR2 SNEGSKA (reference sequence). Trimming cost V 2 bases and J 3 bases; bases outside gene matches: 6. This CDR3 spans 14 amino acids.

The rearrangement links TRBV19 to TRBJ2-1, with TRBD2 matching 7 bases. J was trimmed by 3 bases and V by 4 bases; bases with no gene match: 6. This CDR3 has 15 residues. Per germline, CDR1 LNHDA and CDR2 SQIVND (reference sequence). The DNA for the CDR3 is TGTGCCAGTAGTAGCGGGAGTGGGAACTACAATGAGCAGTTCTTC. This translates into CASSSGSGNYNEQFF.

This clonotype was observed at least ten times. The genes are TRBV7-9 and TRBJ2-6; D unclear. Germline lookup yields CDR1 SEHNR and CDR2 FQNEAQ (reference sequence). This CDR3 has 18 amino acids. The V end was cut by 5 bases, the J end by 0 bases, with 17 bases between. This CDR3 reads CASSQMFNADSGANVLTF. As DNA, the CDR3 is TGTGCCAGCAGCCAGATGTTCAACGCGGACTCTGGGGCCAACGTCCTGACTTTC.

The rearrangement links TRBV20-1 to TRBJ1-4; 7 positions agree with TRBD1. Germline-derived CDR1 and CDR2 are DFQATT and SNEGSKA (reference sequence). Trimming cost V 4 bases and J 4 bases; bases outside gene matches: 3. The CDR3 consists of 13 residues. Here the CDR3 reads CSATRDSNEKLFF. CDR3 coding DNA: TGCAGTGCTACCCGGGACAGTAATGAAAAACTGTTTTTT.